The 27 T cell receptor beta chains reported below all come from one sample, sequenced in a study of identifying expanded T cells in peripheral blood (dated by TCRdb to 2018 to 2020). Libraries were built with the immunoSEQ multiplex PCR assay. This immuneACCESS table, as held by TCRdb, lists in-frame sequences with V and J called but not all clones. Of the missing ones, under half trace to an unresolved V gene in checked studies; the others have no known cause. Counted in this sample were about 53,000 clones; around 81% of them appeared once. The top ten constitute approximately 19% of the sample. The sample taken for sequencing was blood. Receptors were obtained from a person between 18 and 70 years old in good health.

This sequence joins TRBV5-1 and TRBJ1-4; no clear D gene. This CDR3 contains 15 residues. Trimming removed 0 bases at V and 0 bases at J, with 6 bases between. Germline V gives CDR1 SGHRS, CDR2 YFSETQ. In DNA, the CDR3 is TGCGCCAGCAGCTTGGTAGGAGCAACTAATGAAAAACTGTTTTTT. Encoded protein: CASSLVGATNEKLFF.

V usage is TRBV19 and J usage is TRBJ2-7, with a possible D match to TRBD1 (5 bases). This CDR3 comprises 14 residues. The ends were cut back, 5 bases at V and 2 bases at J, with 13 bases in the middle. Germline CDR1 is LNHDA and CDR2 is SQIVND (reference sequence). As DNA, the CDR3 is TGTGCCAGTAGTTACACAGGTGGAGCCTACGAGCAGTACTTC. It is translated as CASSYTGGAYEQYF.

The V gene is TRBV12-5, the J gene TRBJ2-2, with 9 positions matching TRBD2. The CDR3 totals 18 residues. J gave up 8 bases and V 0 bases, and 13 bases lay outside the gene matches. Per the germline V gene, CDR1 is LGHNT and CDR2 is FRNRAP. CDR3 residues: CASGLVPFAGGPEGELFF. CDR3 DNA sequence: TGTGCTAGTGGTTTGGTGCCCTTCGCGGGAGGGCCGGAGGGGGAGCTGTTTTTT.

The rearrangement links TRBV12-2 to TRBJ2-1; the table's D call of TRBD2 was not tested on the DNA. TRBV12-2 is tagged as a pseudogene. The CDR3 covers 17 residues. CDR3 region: CASRPTPARSSYNEQFF. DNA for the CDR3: TGTGCAAGTCGCCCAACCCCGGCTAGGAGCTCCTACAATGAGCAGTTCTTC.

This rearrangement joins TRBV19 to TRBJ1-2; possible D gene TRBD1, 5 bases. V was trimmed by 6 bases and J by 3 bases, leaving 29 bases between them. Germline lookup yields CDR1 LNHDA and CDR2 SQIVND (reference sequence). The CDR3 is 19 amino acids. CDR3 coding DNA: TGTGCCAGTAGCCCCCGCAGTGGTCTCAAGAGAGAAGGGGACTATGGCTACACCTTC. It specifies CASSPRSGLKREGDYGYTF.

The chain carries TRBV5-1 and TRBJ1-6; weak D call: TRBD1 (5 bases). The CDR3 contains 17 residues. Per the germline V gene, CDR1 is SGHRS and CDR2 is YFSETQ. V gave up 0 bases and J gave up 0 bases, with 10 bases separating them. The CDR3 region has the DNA TGCGCCAGCAGCTTGGGACAGAGGGGCTCCTATAATTCACCCCTCCACTTT. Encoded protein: CASSLGQRGSYNSPLHF. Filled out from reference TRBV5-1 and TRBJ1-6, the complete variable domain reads KAGVTQTPRYLIKTRGQQVTLSCSPISGHRSVSWYQQTPGQGLQFLFEYFSETQRNKGNFPGRFSGRQFSNSRSEMNVSTLELGDSALYLCASSLGQRGSYNSPLHFGNGTRLTVT.

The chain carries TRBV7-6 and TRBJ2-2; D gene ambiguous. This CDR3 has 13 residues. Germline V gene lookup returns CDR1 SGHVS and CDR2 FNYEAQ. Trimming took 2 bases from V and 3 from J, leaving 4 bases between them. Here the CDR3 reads CASSLSHTGELFF. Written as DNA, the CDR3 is TGTGCCAGCAGCTTAAGTCACACCGGGGAGCTGTTTTTT.

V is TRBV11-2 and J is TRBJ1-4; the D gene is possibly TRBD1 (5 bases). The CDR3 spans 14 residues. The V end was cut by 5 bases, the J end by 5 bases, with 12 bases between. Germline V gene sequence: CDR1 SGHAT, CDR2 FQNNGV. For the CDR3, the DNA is TGTGCCAGCAGCCCCCATCGGGGGAATGAAAAACTGTTTTTT. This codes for CASSPHRGNEKLFF.

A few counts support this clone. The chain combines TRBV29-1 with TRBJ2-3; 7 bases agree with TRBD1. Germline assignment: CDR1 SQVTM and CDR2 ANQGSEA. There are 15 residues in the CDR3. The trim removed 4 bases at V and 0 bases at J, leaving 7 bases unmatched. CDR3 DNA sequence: TGCAGCGTTGTCGGTGACAGGGAGAGCACAGATACGCAGTATTTT. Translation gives CSVVGDRESTDTQYF.

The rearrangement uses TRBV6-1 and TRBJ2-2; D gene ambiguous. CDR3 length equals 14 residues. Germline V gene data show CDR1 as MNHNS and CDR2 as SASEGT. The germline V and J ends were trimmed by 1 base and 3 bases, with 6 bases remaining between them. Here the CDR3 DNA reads TGTGCCAGCAGTGAAGGCACCTACACCGGGGAGCTGTTTTTT. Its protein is CASSEGTYTGELFF.

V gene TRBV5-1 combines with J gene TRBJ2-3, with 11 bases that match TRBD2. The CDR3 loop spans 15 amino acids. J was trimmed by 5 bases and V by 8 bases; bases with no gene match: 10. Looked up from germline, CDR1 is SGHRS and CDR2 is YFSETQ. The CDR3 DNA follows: TGCGCCAGTAAGGGGCTAGCGGGAGGCAAAGATACGCAGTATTTT. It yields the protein CASKGLAGGKDTQYF.

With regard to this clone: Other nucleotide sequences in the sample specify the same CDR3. In DNA form, the CDR3 reads TGTGCCAGCAGCTTAGGACAGGGAGGTTACGAGCAGTACTTC. This translates into CASSLGQGGYEQYF. The chain recombines TRBV5-4 with TRBJ2-7, with TRBD1 identical over 8 bases. From germline, CDR1 is SGHNT and CDR2 YYREEE (reference sequence). Germline trimming cut 2 bases from V and 4 bases from J; bases unmatched to any gene: 5. CDR3 length: 14 amino acids.

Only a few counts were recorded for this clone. The DNA of the CDR3 is TGCGCCAGCAGACTAATCAGACAGCCAGATACGCAGTATTTT. Its translation: CASRLIRQPDTQYF. V and J are TRBV5-1 and TRBJ2-3, with D tentatively TRBD1 (5 bases). This CDR3 spans 14 amino acids. V was trimmed by 5 bases and J by 4 bases, leaving 14 bases between them. Germline V CDR1 and CDR2: SGHRS, YFSETQ. The full variable domain, rest sourced from reference TRBV5-1 and TRBJ2-3, is KAGVTQTPRYLIKTRGQQVTLSCSPISGHRSVSWYQQTPGQGLQFLFEYFSETQRNKGNFPGRFSGRQFSNSRSEMNVSTLELGDSALYLCASRLIRQPDTQYFGPGTRLTVL.

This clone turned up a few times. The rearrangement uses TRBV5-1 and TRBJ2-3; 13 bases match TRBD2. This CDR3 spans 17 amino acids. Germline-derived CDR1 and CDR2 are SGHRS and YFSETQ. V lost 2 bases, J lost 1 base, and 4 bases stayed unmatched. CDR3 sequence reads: CASSLGLAGAGTDTQYF. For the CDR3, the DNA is TGCGCCAGCAGCTTAGGACTAGCGGGGGCCGGCACAGATACGCAGTATTTT.

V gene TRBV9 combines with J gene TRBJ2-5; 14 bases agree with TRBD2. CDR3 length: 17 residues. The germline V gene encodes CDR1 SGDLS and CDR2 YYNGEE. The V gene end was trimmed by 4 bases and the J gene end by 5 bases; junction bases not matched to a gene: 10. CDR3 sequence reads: CASSPLLTSGGAETQYF. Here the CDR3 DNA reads TGTGCCAGCAGCCCACTTCTGACTAGCGGGGGGGCTGAGACCCAGTACTTC.

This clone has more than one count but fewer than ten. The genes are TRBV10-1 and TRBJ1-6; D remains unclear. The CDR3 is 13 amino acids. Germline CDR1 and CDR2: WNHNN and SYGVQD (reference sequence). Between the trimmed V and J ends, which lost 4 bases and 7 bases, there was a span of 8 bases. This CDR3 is CASSVGRNSPLHF. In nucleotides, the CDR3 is TGCGCCAGCAGTGTGGGGAGGAATTCACCCCTCCACTTT.

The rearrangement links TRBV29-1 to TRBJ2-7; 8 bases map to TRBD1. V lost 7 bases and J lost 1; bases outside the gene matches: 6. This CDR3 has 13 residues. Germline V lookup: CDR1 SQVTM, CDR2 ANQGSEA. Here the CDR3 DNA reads TGCAGCGGAACCGGGACAGGTTCCTACGAGCAGTACTTC. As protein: CSGTGTGSYEQYF.

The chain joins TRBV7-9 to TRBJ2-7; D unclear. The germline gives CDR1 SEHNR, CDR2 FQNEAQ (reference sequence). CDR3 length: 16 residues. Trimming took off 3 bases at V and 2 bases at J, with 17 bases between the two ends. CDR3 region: CASSFDQQAYPYEQYV. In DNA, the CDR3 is TGTGCCAGCAGCTTTGACCAGCAAGCTTATCCCTACGAGCAGTACGTC.

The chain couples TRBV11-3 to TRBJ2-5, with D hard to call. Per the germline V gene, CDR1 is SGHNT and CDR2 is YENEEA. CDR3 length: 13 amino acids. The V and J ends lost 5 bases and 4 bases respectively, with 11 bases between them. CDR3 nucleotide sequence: TGTGCCAGCAGCCCTTTTAAGGGAGAGACCCAGTACTTC. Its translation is CASSPFKGETQYF.

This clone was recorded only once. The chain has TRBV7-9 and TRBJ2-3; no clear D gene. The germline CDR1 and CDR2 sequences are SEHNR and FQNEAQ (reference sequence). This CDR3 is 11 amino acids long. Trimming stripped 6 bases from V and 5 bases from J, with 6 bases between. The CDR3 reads CASSPQDTQYF. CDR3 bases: TGTGCCAGCAGTCCTCAAGATACGCAGTATTTT.

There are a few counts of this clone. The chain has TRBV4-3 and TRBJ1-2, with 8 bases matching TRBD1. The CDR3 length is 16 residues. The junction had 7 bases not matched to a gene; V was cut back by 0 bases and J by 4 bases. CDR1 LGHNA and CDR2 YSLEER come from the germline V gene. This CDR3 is CASSQDRRQGFYGYTF. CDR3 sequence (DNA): TGCGCCAGCAGCCAAGATCGGAGACAGGGGTTCTATGGCTACACCTTC.

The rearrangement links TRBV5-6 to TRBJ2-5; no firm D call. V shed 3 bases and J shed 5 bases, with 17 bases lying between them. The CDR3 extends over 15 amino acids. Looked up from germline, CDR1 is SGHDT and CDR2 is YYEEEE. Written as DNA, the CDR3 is TGTGCCAGCAGCTCTTATCGGCCAACTTGGGAGACCCAGTACTTC. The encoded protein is CASSSYRPTWETQYF.

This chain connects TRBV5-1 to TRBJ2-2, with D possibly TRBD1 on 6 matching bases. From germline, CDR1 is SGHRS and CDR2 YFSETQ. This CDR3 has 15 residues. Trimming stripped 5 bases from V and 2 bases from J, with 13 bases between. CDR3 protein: CASRREQGNTGELFF. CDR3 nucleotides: TGCGCCAGCAGGAGGGAACAGGGAAACACCGGGGAGCTGTTTTTT.

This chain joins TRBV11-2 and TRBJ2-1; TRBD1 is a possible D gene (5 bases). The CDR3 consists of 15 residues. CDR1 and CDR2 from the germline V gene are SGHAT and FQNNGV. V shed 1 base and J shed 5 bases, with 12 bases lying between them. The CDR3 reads CASSLARDRHNEQFF. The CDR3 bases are TGTGCCAGCAGCTTAGCGCGTGACAGACACAATGAGCAGTTCTTC.

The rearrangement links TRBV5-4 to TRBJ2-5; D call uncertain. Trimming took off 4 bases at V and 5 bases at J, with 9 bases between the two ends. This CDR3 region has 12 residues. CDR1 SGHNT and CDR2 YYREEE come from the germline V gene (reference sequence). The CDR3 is CASSRDVETQYF. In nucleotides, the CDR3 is TGTGCCAGCAGCCGTGACGTGGAGACCCAGTACTTC.

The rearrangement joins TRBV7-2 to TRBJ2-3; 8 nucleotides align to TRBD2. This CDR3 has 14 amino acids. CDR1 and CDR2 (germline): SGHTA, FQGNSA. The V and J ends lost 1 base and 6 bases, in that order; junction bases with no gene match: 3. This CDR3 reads CASSLDPSGDTQYF. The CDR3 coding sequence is TGTGCCAGCAGCTTAGACCCTAGCGGGGATACGCAGTATTTT.

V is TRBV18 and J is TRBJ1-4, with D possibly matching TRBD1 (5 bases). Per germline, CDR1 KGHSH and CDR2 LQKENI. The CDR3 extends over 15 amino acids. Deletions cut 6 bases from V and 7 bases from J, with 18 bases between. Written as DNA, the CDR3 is TGTGCCAGCTCGCAGGACGAGGGGTTAACTGAAAAACTGTTTTTT. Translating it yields CASSQDEGLTEKLFF.